The next 27 T cell receptor beta chains were all read from a single sample in a study of blood T cell repertoires in COVID-19. The protocol was immunoSEQ multiplex PCR, while the TCRdb copy is restricted to in-frame clones and leaves out a portion. Of roughly 180,000 clones detected, around 78% appear once; the ten largest clones hold approximately 4%. The sample consisted of PBMCs or T cells enriched from blood (not recorded which). All receptors derive from a woman aged 50 to 60 who had recovered from COVID-19.

This clone was seen only once. The chain combines TRBV19 with TRBJ2-2; D not certain. Trimming shortened V by 5 bases and J by 6 bases, and 7 bases separated the two germline ends. CDR3 length: 12 amino acids. From germline, CDR1 is LNHDA and CDR2 SQIVND (reference sequence). The CDR3 DNA reads as TGTGCCAGTAGTGGTCGGTCCGGGGAGCTGTTTTTT. This codes for CASSGRSGELFF.

The chain employs TRBV6-5 and TRBJ2-2; 9 bases fit TRBD2. The CDR3 extends over 15 amino acids. V gave up 10 bases and J gave up 3 bases; unmatched junction bases: 9. Germline CDR1 reads MNHEY; CDR2 reads SVGAGI. The CDR3, as DNA: TGTGCCACCCGCCGGGAGCGGGGGGACACCGGGGAGCTGTTTTTT. It yields the protein CATRRERGDTGELFF.

V usage is TRBV19 and J usage is TRBJ2-4, with 13 nucleotides matching TRBD2. Trimming removed 6 bases from V and 1 base from J; junction bases left unmatched: 12. The CDR3 has 19 amino acids. The germline gives CDR1 LNHDA, CDR2 SQIVND (reference sequence). CDR3 nucleotide sequence: TGTGCCAGTAGCAGAGGACTAGCGGGAGACAGTTGGGCCAAAAACATTCAGTACTTC. It yields the protein CASSRGLAGDSWAKNIQYF.

The chain uses TRBV5-1 and TRBJ2-1; 12 bases agree with TRBD2. The germline gives CDR1 SGHRS, CDR2 YFSETQ. The ends lost 4 bases at V and 12 bases at J; junction bases unmatched: 23. The CDR3 is 19 residues long. The CDR3 sequence: CASSTSNKVTSGRNWGQFF. The CDR3, as DNA: TGCGCCAGCAGCACCTCGAATAAAGTGACTAGCGGGAGAAACTGGGGGCAGTTCTTC.

V gene TRBV24-1 combines with J gene TRBJ2-3, with D uncertain. Germline V gene data show CDR1 as KGHDR and CDR2 as SFDVKD. This CDR3 has 13 residues. With 3 bases removed from V and 4 bases from J, the gap between germline ends came to 7 bases. As DNA, the CDR3 is TGTGCCACCAGTGATCTCCAGTCAGATACGCAGTATTTT. It encodes CATSDLQSDTQYF.

This clone was recorded a few times. The genes are TRBV19 and TRBJ2-1; 7 bases agree with TRBD1. The germline CDR1 and CDR2 sequences are LNHDA and SQIVND (reference sequence). Losses at the gene ends were 3 bases for V and 5 bases for J; bases not matched to a gene: 1. The CDR3 extends over 13 amino acids. The CDR3 protein is CASSIQGDNEQFF. The CDR3 nucleotides are TGTGCCAGTAGTATCCAGGGGGACAATGAGCAGTTCTTC. Full variable domain (rest looked up from reference TRBV19 and TRBJ2-1): DGGITQSPKYLFRKEGQNVTLSCEQNLNHDAMYWYRQDPGQGLRLIYYSQIVNDFQKGDIAEGYSVSREKKESFPLTVTSAQKNPTAFYLCASSIQGDNEQFFGPGTRLTVL.

V is TRBV19 and J is TRBJ2-1, with D perhaps TRBD2 (6 bases). Trimming shortened V by 10 bases and J by 5 bases, and 21 bases separated the two germline ends. The CDR3 contains 15 residues. The V gene's germline CDR1 is LNHDA and CDR2 SQIVND (reference sequence). CDR3: CATSEIAVSDNEQFF. As DNA, the CDR3 is TGTGCCACTTCAGAGATAGCGGTTTCCGACAATGAGCAGTTCTTC.

The chain employs TRBV4-1 and TRBJ1-5; 7 bases agree with TRBD1. This CDR3 is 16 amino acids long. J lost 2 bases, V lost 3 bases, and 7 bases had no gene match. Germline CDR1 is MGHRA and CDR2 is YSYEKL. The CDR3 coding sequence is TGCGCCAGCAGCCACCCAGGGGGGATGCGCAATCAGCCCCAGCATTTT. Its protein product is CASSHPGGMRNQPQHF.

The chain recombines TRBV15 with TRBJ1-3; a weak D match, TRBD1 (6 bases). The CDR3 contains 19 residues. Germline lookup yields CDR1 LNHNV and CDR2 YYDKDF (reference sequence). V lost 2 bases, J lost 0 bases, and 20 bases lay in between. The CDR3 DNA follows: TGTGCCACCAGCAGAACCACGACACAGGGCGTCGGCTCTGGAAACACCATATATTTT. It encodes CATSRTTTQGVGSGNTIYF.

V and J are TRBV7-9 and TRBJ2-5; TRBD2 is a possible D gene (5 bases). Germline V lookup: CDR1 SEHNR, CDR2 FQNEAQ (reference sequence). V was trimmed by 8 bases and J by 4 bases, leaving 11 bases between them. The CDR3 extends over 12 amino acids. The CDR3 here is CASGSGRETQYF. CDR3 nucleotides: TGTGCCAGCGGGAGTGGCCGAGAGACCCAGTACTTC.

The chain employs TRBV28 and TRBJ1-4; 9 bases match TRBD1. V dropped 4 bases and J dropped 9; count of bases not matched to a gene: 6. The V gene's germline CDR1 is MDHEN and CDR2 SYDVKM. The CDR3 covers 14 residues. CDR3: CASSSGQGQQKLFF. CDR3 DNA sequence: TGTGCCAGCAGTTCCGGACAGGGGCAGCAAAAACTGTTTTTT.

The chain employs TRBV19 and TRBJ2-6, with D perhaps TRBD1 (6 bases). The V end was cut by 0 bases, the J end by 1 base, with 16 bases between. From germline, CDR1 is LNHDA and CDR2 SQIVND (reference sequence). This CDR3 is built from 19 residues. The CDR3 DNA reads as TGTGCCAGTAGTATAGATCTTTGGGACACCGGTTCTGGGGCCAACGTCCTGACTTTC. Residues: CASSIDLWDTGSGANVLTF. Together with reference TRBV19 and TRBJ2-6, the CDR3 gives the full variable domain: DGGITQSPKYLFRKEGQNVTLSCEQNLNHDAMYWYRQDPGQGLRLIYYSQIVNDFQKGDIAEGYSVSREKKESFPLTVTSAQKNPTAFYLCASSIDLWDTGSGANVLTFGAGSRLTVL.

The chain carries TRBV5-5 and TRBJ1-3; no definite D call. The CDR3 extends over 14 amino acids. The V end was cut by 0 bases, the J end by 9 bases, with 13 bases between. Germline CDR1 SGHKS, CDR2 YYEKEE (reference sequence). The DNA of the CDR3 is TGTGCCAGCAGCTTGGGCAGTGGGAGTAGCACCATATATTTT. It yields the protein CASSLGSGSSTIYF.

This clone has only a few counts. V is TRBV6-5 and J is TRBJ1-3, with D perhaps matching TRBD1 (5 bases). V was shortened by 2 bases and J by 4 bases, with 15 bases between the two germline ends. Germline CDR1 is MNHEY and CDR2 is SVGAGI. CDR3 length: 16 amino acids. The CDR3 nucleotides read TGTGCCAGCAGTTACGGGGTGGTTTCAGGGGGAAACACCATATATTTT. Protein: CASSYGVVSGGNTIYF.

This sequence joins TRBV7-2 and TRBJ1-6, with D possibly TRBD1 on 5 matching bases. Germline V gene sequence: CDR1 SGHTA, CDR2 FQGNSA. The CDR3 runs 17 residues. Trimming pared 1 base from V and 10 bases from J, leaving 20 bases between. CDR3 coding DNA: TGTGCCAGCAGCTTAGTTGGGGCCAGCCAGAATGGGTCACCCCTCCACTTT. Its translation is CASSLVGASQNGSPLHF.

The chain employs TRBV7-2 and TRBJ1-3, with D possibly matching TRBD1 (5 bases). Germline V gene data show CDR1 as SGHTA and CDR2 as FQGNSA. The ends were cut back, 3 bases at V and 2 bases at J, with 11 bases in the middle. The CDR3 has 15 residues. CDR3 in amino acids: CASSLGRVAGNTIYF. The CDR3 DNA follows: TGTGCCAGCAGCTTGGGCAGGGTAGCTGGAAACACCATATATTTT.

Here the CDR3 DNA reads TGTGCCAGCAGCTTGAGCAGGAAGGACGAGCAGTACGTC. It is translated as CASSLSRKDEQYV. The rearrangement links TRBV5-6 to TRBJ2-7; D unresolved. V was shortened by 1 base and J by 5 bases, with 10 bases between the two germline ends. Germline V gives CDR1 SGHDT, CDR2 YYEEEE. The CDR3 spans 13 residues.

The chain recombines TRBV3-1 (or the pseudogene TRBV3-2) with TRBJ1-4; D is perhaps TRBD1 (6 bases). The germline V gene encodes CDR1 LGHDT and CDR2 YNNKEL (reference sequence). V lost 4 bases and J lost 8, with 17 bases in between. There are 15 residues in the CDR3. CDR3: CASSRQGQLGEKLFF. CDR3 nucleotide sequence: TGTGCCAGCAGCCGCCAAGGACAGCTCGGCGAAAAACTGTTTTTT.

The CDR3 loop is CASSLQTGVFDGYTF. The DNA for the CDR3 is TGTGCCAGCAGCCTCCAGACAGGTGTCTTCGATGGCTACACCTTC. The chain has TRBV9 and TRBJ1-2; TRBD1 is a possible D gene (6 bases). Germline lookup yields CDR1 SGDLS and CDR2 YYNGEE. Trimming took 4 bases from V and 6 from J, leaving 19 bases between them. This CDR3 region has 15 residues.

The rearrangement uses TRBV6-5 and TRBJ1-5; D gene ambiguous. Deletions cut 0 bases from V and 0 bases from J, with 6 bases between. The CDR3 is 15 amino acids. Looked up from germline, CDR1 is MNHEY and CDR2 is SVGAGI. CDR3: CASSYSRSSNQPQHF. In nucleotides, the CDR3 is TGTGCCAGCAGTTACTCGCGCTCTAGCAATCAGCCCCAGCATTTT.

The chain is built from TRBV12-5 and TRBJ1-5; no definite D call. Trimming removed 2 bases at V and 0 bases at J, with 8 bases between. The CDR3 runs 15 residues. Looked up from germline, CDR1 is LGHNT and CDR2 is FRNRAP. CDR3 sequence: CASGLSGYSNQPQHF. The DNA for the CDR3 is TGTGCTAGTGGTTTGTCCGGGTATAGCAATCAGCCCCAGCATTTT.

The rearrangement uses TRBV19 and TRBJ2-3, with 11 nucleotides matching TRBD2. The CDR3 is made up of 15 amino acids. Trimming removed 8 bases from V and 4 bases from J; junction bases left unmatched: 8. From germline, CDR1 is LNHDA and CDR2 SQIVND (reference sequence). CDR3: CASALAGGWADTQYF. The CDR3 coding sequence is TGTGCCAGTGCCCTAGCGGGGGGTTGGGCAGATACGCAGTATTTT.

This chain connects TRBV11-2 to TRBJ2-5; no clear D gene. The germline V gene encodes CDR1 SGHAT and CDR2 FQNNGV. Trimming shortened V by 5 bases and J by 1 base, and 17 bases separated the two germline ends. The CDR3 loop spans 16 amino acids. In DNA form, the CDR3 reads TGTGCCAGCAGCCCTATCAACGTGAGGAGCCAAGAGACCCAGTACTTC. Its protein product is CASSPINVRSQETQYF.

In its sample, this clone was seen once. The chain joins TRBV9 to TRBJ2-3, with 7 bases fitting TRBD1. The germline V gene encodes CDR1 SGDLS and CDR2 YYNGEE. With 4 bases clipped from V and 7 bases from J, the junction kept 9 bases outside the gene matches. This CDR3 spans 14 amino acids. The CDR3 nucleotides are TGTGCCAGCAGCCCCCAGGGACAGCCTTATACGCAGTATTTT. Translation: CASSPQGQPYTQYF.

The V gene is TRBV19, the J gene TRBJ2-1; 8 bases map to TRBD1. The V gene end was trimmed by 4 bases and the J gene end by 2 bases; junction bases not matched to a gene: 4. There are 15 residues in the CDR3. CDR1 is LNHDA and CDR2 is SQIVND in the germline V gene (reference sequence). CDR3 sequence (DNA): TGTGCCAGTAGTAGACGACAGGGGACCTACAATGAGCAGTTCTTC. Its translation is CASSRRQGTYNEQFF.

V is TRBV27 and J is TRBJ1-2; 12 bases align to TRBD1. The CDR3 runs 14 residues. The V segment lost 3 bases and the J segment 8 bases; nucleotides outside the gene matches: 4. The germline CDR1 and CDR2 sequences are MNHEY and SMNVEV (reference sequence). CDR3 region: CASSLTGQGAGYTF. The CDR3 nucleotides read TGTGCCAGCAGTTTGACGGGACAGGGGGCCGGCTACACCTTC.

The chain employs TRBV10-3 and TRBJ2-2; D perhaps matches TRBD2 (5 bases). This CDR3 comprises 16 residues. Looked up from germline, CDR1 is ENHRY and CDR2 is SYGVKD. Deletions cut 3 bases from V and 6 bases from J, with 17 bases between. The CDR3 is CAISETSSGLSGELFF. For the CDR3, the DNA is TGTGCCATCAGTGAAACTTCCAGCGGACTGTCCGGGGAGCTGTTTTTT.